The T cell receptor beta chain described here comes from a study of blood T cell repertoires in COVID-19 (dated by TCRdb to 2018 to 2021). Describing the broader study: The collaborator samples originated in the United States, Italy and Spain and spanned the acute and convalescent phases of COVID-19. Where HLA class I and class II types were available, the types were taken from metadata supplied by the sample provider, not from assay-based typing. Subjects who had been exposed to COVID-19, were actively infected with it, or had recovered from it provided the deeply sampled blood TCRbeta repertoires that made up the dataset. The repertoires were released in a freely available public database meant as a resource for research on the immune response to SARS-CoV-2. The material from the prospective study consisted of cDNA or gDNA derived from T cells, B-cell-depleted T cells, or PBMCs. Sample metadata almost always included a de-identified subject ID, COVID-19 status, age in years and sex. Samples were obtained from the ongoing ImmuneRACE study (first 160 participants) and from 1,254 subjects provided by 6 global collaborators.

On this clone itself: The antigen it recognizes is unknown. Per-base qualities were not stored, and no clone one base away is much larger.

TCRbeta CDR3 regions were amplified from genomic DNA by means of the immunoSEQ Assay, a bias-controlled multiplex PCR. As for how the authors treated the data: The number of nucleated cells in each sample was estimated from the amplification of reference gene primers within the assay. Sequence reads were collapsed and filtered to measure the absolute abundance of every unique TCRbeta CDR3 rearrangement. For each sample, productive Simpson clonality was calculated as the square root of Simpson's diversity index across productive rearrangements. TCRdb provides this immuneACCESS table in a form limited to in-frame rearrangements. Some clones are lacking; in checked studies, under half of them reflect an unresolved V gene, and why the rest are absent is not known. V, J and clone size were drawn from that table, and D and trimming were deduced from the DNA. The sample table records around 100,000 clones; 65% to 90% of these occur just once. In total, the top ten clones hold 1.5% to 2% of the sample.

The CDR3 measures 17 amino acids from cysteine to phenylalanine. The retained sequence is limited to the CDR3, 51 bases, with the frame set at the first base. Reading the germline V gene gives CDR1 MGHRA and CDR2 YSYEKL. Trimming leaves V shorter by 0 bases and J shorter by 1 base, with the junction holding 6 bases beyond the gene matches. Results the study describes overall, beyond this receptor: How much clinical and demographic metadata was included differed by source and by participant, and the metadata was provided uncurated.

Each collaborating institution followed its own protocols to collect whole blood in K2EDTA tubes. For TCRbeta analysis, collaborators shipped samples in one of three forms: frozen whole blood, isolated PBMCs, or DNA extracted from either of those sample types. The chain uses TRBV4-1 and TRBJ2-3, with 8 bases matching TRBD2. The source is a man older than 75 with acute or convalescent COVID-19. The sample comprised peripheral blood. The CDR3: CASSQEGAGVGTDTQYF. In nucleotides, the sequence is TGCGCCAGCAGCCAAGAGGGAGCGGGAGTAGGCACAGATACGCAGTATTTT.